Detailed here is one T cell receptor (beta chain). This clone was picked up a small number of times. Its cognate antigen has yet to be identified. There are no base qualities to consult, and no much larger clone falls within one base. TCRbeta CDR3 regions were amplified from genomic DNA using the immunoSEQ Assay, a bias-controlled multiplex PCR. The authors' pipeline ran thus. Within the assay, amplification of reference gene primers was used to estimate how many nucleated cells each sample contained. To quantify the absolute abundance of each unique TCRbeta CDR3 rearrangement, sequence reads were collapsed and filtered. For each sample, productive Simpson clonality was calculated as the square root of Simpson's diversity index across productive rearrangements. TCRdb retrieved this table from immuneACCESS and kept in-frame rearrangements only. Not all clones are present; in checked studies, unresolved V genes account for under half, and no reason is known for the remainder. The D gene and trimming were derived from the DNA, and the V and J assignments and clone size from that table. Here the sample has approximately 360,000 clones; 90% occur a single time. The ten most abundant clones make up 6.5% of the sample.

Whole blood was collected in K2EDTA tubes by collaborating institutions according to the institutions' own protocols. For TCRbeta analysis, collaborators shipped samples as frozen whole blood, isolated PBMCs, or DNA extracted from either of those sample types. The data originate from a study of blood T cell repertoires in COVID-19 (dated by TCRdb to 2020 to 2022). Broadly, across the study: The collaborator samples originated in the United States, Italy and Spain and spanned the acute and convalescent phases of COVID-19. The dataset comprised deeply sampled blood TCRbeta repertoires from subjects exposed to, actively infected with, or recovered from COVID-19. Samples came from the ongoing ImmuneRACE study (first 160 participants) plus 1,254 subjects from 6 global collaborators. Sample metadata almost always included a de-identified subject ID, COVID-19 status, age in years and sex. The repertoires were made available in a free public database intended to serve as a resource for research on the immune response to SARS-CoV-2. The prospective study material was composed of cDNA or gDNA derived from T cells, B-cell-depleted T cells, or PBMCs. Where available, HLA class I and class II types were obtained from metadata supplied by the sample provider rather than from assay-based typing.

General findings and caveats noted by the study authors: How much clinical and demographic metadata was included differed by source and by participant, and the metadata was provided uncurated.

This receptor was taken from a man aged 18-30 years with active or convalescent COVID-19. Source material: peripheral blood.

The DNA sequence is as follows: TGTGCCAGCAGTTTAAGGACAGGGGGAAACACTGAAGCTTTCTTT. This translates into CASSLRTGGNTEAFF. This sequence uses TRBV28 and TRBJ1-1; TRBD1 fits 10 bases in the junction. V is trimmed back by 2 bases and J by 2 bases, and the junction contains 2 bases that no gene match accounts for. CDR3 length: 15 amino acids, cysteine to phenylalanine. The sequence is cut down to CDR3 DNA, 45 bases in frame from base 1. Sequences MDHEN (CDR1) and SYDVKM (CDR2) are obtained from the germline V gene. Beyond the CDR3, the reference TRBV28 and TRBJ1-1 genes provide the residues; the full variable domain reads: DVKVTQSSRYLVKRTGEKVFLECVQDMDHENMFWYRQDPGLGLRLIYFSYDVKMKEKGDIPEGYSVSREKKERFSLILESASTNQTSMYLCASSLRTGGNTEAFFGQGTRLTVV.